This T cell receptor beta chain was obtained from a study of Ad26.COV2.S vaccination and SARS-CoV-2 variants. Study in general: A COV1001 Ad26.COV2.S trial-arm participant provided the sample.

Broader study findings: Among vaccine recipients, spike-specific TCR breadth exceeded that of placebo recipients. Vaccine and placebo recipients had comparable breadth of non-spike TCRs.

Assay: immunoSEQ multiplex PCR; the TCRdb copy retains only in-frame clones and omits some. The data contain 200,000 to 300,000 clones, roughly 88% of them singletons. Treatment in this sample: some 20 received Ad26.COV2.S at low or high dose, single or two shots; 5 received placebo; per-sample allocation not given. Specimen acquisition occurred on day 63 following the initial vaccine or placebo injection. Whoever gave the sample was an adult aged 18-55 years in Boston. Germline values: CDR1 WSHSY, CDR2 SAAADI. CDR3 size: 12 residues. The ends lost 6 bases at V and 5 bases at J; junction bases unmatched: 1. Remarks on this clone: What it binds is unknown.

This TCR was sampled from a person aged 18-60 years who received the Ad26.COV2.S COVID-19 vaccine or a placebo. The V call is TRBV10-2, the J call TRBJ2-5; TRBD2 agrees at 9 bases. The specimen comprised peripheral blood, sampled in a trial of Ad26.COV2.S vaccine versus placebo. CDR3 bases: TGCGCCAGCAGGCTAGCGGGGGAGACCCAGTACTTC. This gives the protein CASRLAGETQYF.